Described below is a single T cell receptor (beta chain) sequence and its context. These data belong to a study of shared clonotypes between healthy human individuals. CDR1 is SGHAT and CDR2 is FQNNGV in the germline V gene. The CDR3 length is 14 residues. After removal of 1 base from V and 3 bases from J, the junction contained 2 bases not matched to a gene. Data came from immunoSEQ multiplex PCR; TCRdb stores just in-frame clones and leaves some out. The table includes roughly 720,000 clones, less than 95% detected once. In CD8 memory, CD45RO+ cells were put together with CCR7-negative CD45RA+ TemRA cells.

The receptor was derived from a man younger than 30 in good health. Some clones in this sample may be carry-over from other donors' samples. Input material: memory CD8+ T cells from PBMCs. Regarding subset: CD45RO+ cells pooled with CCR7-negative TemRA cells. The chain has TRBV11-2 and TRBJ2-7; 8 bases map to TRBD1. This CDR3 reads CASSLVGTGYEQYF. CDR3 nucleotides: TGTGCCAGCAGCTTAGTGGGGACAGGCTACGAGCAGTACTTC.